The source of this T cell receptor (beta chain) is a study of blood T cells in healthy people across ages. The wider study: When template switching was applied, about one barcoded beta molecule was captured per two T cells.

CDR1 and CDR2 (germline): SGDLS, YYNGEE. The CDR3 sequence is 12 residues long. Trimming left V 3 bases short and J 7 bases short, with 10 bases between. Broader study findings: Older age coincided with a roughly linear decline in TCR beta diversity per million T cells. The CMV status of each donor remained undetermined, and this could have confounded shifts in expanded clonotypes.

This clonotype was seen many times. Antigen unknown. A second PCR, run for roughly 7 to 12 cycles, used a sample-barcoded 5' primer plus a J-beta primer mix. Each CDR3 protein gets one entry after TCRdb re-called the 5' RACE reads with MiXCR. There are roughly 720,000 distinct CDR3 sequences in the sample; 53% occur only once, and approximately 40% lies in the top ten. This sequence originates from a man older than 75 in good health. What was sequenced was blood. The chain links TRBV9 to TRBJ1-2; possibly TRBD1 for D (5 bases). CDR3 coding DNA: TGTGCCAGCAGCGCGGATGGGGGTGGCTACACCTTC. Residues: CASSADGGGYTF. The whole variable domain, filled in from reference TRBV9 and TRBJ1-2, reads DSGVTQTPKHLITATGQRVTLRCSPRSGDLSVYWYQQSLDQGLQFLIQYYNGEERAKGNILERFSAQQFPDLHSELNLSSLELGDSALYFCASSADGGGYTFGSGTRLTVV.